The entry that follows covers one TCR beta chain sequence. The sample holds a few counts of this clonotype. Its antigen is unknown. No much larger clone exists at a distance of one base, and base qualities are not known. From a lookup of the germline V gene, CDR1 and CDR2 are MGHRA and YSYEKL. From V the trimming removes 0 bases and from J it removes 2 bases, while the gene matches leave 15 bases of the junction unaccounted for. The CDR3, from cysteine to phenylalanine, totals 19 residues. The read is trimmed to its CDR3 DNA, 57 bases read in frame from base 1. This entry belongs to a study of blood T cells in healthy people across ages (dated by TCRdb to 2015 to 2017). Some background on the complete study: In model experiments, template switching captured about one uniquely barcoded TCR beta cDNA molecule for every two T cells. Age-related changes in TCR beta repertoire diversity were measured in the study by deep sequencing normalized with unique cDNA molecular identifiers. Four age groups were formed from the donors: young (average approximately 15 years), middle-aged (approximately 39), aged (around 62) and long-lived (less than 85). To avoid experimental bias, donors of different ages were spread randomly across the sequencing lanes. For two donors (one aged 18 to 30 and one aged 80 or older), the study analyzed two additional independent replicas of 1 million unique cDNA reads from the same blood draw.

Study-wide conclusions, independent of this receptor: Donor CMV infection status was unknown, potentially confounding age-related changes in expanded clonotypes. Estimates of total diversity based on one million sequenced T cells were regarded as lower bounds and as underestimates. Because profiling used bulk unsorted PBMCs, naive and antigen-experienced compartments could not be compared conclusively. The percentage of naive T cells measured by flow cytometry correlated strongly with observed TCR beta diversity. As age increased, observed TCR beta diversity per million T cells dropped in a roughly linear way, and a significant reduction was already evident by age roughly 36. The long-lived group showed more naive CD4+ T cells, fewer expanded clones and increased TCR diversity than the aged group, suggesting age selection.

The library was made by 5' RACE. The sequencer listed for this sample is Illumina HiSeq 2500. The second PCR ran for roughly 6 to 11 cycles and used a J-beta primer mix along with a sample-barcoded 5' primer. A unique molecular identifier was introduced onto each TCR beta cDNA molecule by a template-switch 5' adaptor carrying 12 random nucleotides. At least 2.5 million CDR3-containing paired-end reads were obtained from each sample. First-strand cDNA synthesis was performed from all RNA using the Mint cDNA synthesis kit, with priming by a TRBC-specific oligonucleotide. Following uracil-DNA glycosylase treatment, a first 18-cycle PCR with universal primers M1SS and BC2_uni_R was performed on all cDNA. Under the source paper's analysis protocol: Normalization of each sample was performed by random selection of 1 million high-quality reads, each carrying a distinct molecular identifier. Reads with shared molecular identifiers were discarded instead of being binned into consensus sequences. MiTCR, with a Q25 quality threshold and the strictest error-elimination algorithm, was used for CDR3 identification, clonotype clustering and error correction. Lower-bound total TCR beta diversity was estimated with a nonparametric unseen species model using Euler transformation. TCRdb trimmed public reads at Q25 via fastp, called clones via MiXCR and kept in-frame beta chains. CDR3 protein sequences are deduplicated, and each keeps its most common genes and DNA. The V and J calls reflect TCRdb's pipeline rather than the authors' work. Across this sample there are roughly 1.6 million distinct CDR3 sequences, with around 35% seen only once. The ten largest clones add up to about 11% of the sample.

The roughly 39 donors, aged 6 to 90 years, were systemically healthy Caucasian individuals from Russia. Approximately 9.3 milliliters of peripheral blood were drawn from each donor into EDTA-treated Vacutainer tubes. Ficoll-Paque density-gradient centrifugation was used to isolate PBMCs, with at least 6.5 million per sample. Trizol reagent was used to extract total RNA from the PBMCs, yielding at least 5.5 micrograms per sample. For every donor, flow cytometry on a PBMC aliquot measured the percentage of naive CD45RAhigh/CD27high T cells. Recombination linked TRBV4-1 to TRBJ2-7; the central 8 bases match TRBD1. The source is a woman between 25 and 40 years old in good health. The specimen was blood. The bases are TGCGCCAGCAGCCAAGATCAAGGCCGCCCAGGGGGCCCTACCTACGAGCAGTACTTC. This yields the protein CASSQDQGRPGGPTYEQYF.